The clone carrying this TCR beta chain was seen at least ten times. Its antigen is unknown. This CDR3 contains 18 residues. Germline loops: CDR1 SGDLS, CDR2 YYNGEE. Trimming cost V 5 bases and J 0 bases, with 23 bases left between them. The data stem from a study of T cells after posttransplantation cyclophosphamide. The related graft donor's blood sample was taken on the day of bone marrow donation. Assay used: immunoSEQ multiplex PCR; TCRdb lists only in-frame clones, some missing. Altogether 30,000 to 50,000 clones were found in the sample, and no singletons occur. General study points: After PTCy, TRB diversity resembled that of CNI/methotrexate controls. Later blood repertoires were often dominated by clones from the donor CD8+ memory compartment. TRB overlap between skin or GI tissue T cells and blood was limited.

V gene TRBV9 combines with J gene TRBJ1-2, with a possible D match to TRBD1 (5 bases). The specimen was PBMCs. The TCR sequence derives from a woman aged 45-59 years in good health and a related stem cell transplant donor. The CDR3 reads CASSQTGTPKGSNYGYTF. CDR3 coding DNA: TGTGCCAGCAGTCAAACCGGGACTCCAAAGGGGTCTAACTATGGCTACACCTTC.